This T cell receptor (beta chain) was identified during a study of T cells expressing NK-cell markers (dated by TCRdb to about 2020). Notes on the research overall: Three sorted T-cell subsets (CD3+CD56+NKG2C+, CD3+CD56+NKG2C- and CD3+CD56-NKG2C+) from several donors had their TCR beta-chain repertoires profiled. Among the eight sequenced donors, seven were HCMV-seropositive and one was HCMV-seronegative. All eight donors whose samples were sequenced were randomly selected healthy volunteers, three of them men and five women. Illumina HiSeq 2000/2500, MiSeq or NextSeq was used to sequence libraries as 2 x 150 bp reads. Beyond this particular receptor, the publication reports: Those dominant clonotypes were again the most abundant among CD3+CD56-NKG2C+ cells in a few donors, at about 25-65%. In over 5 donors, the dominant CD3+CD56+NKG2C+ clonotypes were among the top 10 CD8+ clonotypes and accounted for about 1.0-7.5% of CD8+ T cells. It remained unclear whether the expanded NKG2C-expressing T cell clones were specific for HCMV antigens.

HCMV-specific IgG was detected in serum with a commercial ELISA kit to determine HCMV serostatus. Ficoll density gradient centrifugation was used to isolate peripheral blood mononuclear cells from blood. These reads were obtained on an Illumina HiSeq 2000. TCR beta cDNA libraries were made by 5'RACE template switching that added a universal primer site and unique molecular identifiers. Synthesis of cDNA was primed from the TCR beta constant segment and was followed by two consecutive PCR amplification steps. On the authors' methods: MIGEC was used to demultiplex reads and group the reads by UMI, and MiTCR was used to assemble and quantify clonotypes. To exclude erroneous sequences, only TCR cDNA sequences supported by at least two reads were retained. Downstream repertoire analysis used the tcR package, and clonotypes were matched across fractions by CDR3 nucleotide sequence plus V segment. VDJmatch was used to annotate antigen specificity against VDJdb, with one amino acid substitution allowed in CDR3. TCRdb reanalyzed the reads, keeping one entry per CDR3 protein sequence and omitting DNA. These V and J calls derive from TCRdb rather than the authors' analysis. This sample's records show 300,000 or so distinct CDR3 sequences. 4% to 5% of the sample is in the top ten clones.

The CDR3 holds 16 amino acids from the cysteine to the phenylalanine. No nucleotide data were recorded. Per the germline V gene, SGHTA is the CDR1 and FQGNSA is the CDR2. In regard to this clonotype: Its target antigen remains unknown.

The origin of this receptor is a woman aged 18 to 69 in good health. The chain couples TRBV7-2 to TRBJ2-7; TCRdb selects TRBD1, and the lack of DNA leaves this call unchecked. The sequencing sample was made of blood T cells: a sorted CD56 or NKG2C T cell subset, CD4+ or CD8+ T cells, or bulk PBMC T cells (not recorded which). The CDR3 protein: CASSLTGGFPTYEQYF. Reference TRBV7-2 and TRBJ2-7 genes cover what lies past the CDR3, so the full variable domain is GAGVSQSPSNKVTEKGKDVELRCDPISGHTALYWYRQSLGQGLEFLIYFQGNSAPDKSGLPSDRFSAERTGGSVSTLTIQRTQQEDSAVYLCASSLTGGFPTYEQYFGPGTRLTVT.